The 29 T cell receptor beta chains below were found in one sample sequenced in a study of T cells in Graves' hyperthyroidism and ophthalmopathy. The CDR3 regions of TCR beta were amplified from RNA transcripts. Using the HTBI primer set, a first-round RT-PCR was run on the TCR CDR3. TCRdb analysed the multiplex PCR reads with MiXCR anew, one entry per CDR3 protein. This repertoire shows approximately 350,000 distinct CDR3 sequences, 15% found once; its top ten account for approximately 19%. The sequenced material came from blood. The receptors come from a woman aged 55-70 years with Graves' ophthalmopathy.

This clonotype occurred a few times. This chain links TRBV11-2 with TRBJ1-3, with D perhaps TRBD1 (6 bases). Germline CDR1 and CDR2: SGHAT and FQNNGV. Trimming removed 5 bases from V and 0 bases from J, with 14 bases in between. The CDR3 has 16 amino acids. The chain's CDR3 is CASSVTGKNSGNTIYF. CDR3 nucleotide sequence: TGTGCCAGCAGCGTTACAGGGAAAAACTCTGGAAACACCATATATTTT.

Ten or more counts support this clonotype. The chain employs TRBV30 and TRBJ2-5; D remains ambiguous. This CDR3 is built from 14 residues. V shed 4 bases and J shed 1 base, with 13 bases lying between them. The germline gives CDR1 GTSNPN, CDR2 SVGIG (reference sequence). The CDR3 DNA reads TGTGCCTGGATGGAAAAGTCTCCCCAAGAGACCCAGTACTTC. Its translation is CAWMEKSPQETQYF. The variable domain in full, with the rest retrieved from reference TRBV30 and TRBJ2-5, is SQTIHQWPATLVQPVGSPLSLECTVEGTSNPNLYWYRQAAGRGLQLLFYSVGIGQISSEVPQNLSASRPQDRQFILSSKKLLLSDSGFYLCAWMEKSPQETQYFGPGTRLLVL.

There are many counts of this clonotype. The chain couples TRBV6-2 or TRBV6-3 to TRBJ2-7, with 8 bases fitting TRBD2. The CDR3 is made up of 12 amino acids. Germline V lookup: CDR1 MNHEY, CDR2 SVGEGT. The junction had 5 bases not matched to a gene; V was cut back by 10 bases and J by 3 bases. The CDR3 DNA follows: TGTGCCACCTTAGCGGGACTCTACGAGCAGTACTTC. It codes for CATLAGLYEQYF.

The J gene is TRBJ1-3, the V gene TRBV6-1; D not resolved. This CDR3 spans 16 amino acids. Trimming removed 5 bases at V and 0 bases at J, with 14 bases between. Germline assignment: CDR1 MNHNS and CDR2 SASEGT. Here the CDR3 reads CASSPGESNSGNTIYF. The CDR3 DNA sequence: TGTGCCAGCAGTCCAGGAGAGTCTAACTCTGGAAACACCATATATTTT.

The sample holds a few counts of this clonotype. Sequence at one end of the junction differs from germline and may be a read error. The V call is TRBV5-1, the J call TRBJ1-6; D is unresolved. CDR1 SGHRS and CDR2 YFSETQ come from the germline V gene. This CDR3 region has 13 residues. Here the CDR3 reads CANSLDFNSPLHF. DNA of the CDR3: TGCGCCAACAGCTTGGACTTTAATTCACCCCTCCACTTT.

The CDR3 loop is CASSENTGSGQFF. Written as DNA, the CDR3 is TGCGCCAGCAGTGAGAATACGGGTTCGGGGCAGTTCTTC. The rearrangement joins TRBV10-2 to TRBJ2-1, with unresolved D. CDR1 and CDR2 from the germline V gene are WSHSY and SAAADI. CDR3 length: 13 residues. V gave up 2 bases and J gave up 12 bases, with 14 bases separating them.

This clonotype was seen repeatedly, ten times or more. This chain joins TRBV12-3 or TRBV12-4 and TRBJ1-1; D gene unclear. The CDR3 sequence is 15 residues long. Trimming removed 3 bases at V and 1 base at J, with 12 bases between. DNA for the CDR3: TGTGCCAGCAGTTTCTCTCATGGCTCGAACACTGAAGCTTTCTTT. Encoded protein: CASSFSHGSNTEAFF.

There are a few counts of this clonotype. The CDR3 region is CASSPEGTTGELFF. The DNA of the CDR3 is TGTGCCAGCAGCCCAGAGGGTACGACCGGGGAGCTGTTTTTT. This sequence joins TRBV13 and TRBJ2-2, with a possible D match to TRBD2 (5 bases). CDR1 is PRHDT and CDR2 is FYEKMQ in the germline V gene (reference sequence). The germline V and J ends were trimmed by 5 bases and 5 bases, with 12 bases remaining between them. The CDR3 spans 14 residues.

This clonotype has more than one count but fewer than ten. The CDR3 nucleotides are TGCGCCAGCACCAAGCAAAGGGGGCACTACGAGCAGTACTTC. Translating gives CASTKQRGHYEQYF. The V call is TRBV4-1, the J call TRBJ2-7, with TRBD1 identical over 7 bases. V dropped 7 bases and J dropped 3; count of bases not matched to a gene: 9. The CDR3 is 14 amino acids. CDR1 is MGHRA, CDR2 YSYEKL, per germline.

This clonotype was counted a few times. CDR3 in amino acids: CASSGLRGKGNNEQFF. The CDR3 DNA reads TGCGCCAGCAGTGGGCTCAGGGGAAAAGGAAACAATGAGCAGTTCTTC. The rearrangement joins TRBV10-2 to TRBJ2-1, with a tentative D call TRBD1 (6 bases). This CDR3 is built from 16 residues. Germline V gene data show CDR1 as WSHSY and CDR2 as SAAADI. Between the trimmed V and J ends, which lost 4 bases and 5 bases, there was a span of 18 bases.

This clonotype was detected many times. The chain uses TRBV11-2 and TRBJ1-2, with D possibly being TRBD1 (6 bases). Trimming removed 5 bases at V and 4 bases at J, with 14 bases between. CDR3 size: 14 residues. The germline V gene encodes CDR1 SGHAT and CDR2 FQNNGV. CDR3 residues: CASSPRPDSYGYTF. For the CDR3, the DNA is TGTGCCAGCAGCCCCCGCCCGGACAGCTATGGCTACACCTTC.

Many counts were recorded for this clonotype. The chain is built from TRBV6-1 and TRBJ2-7; D might be TRBD1 (5 bases). CDR3 length equals 17 residues. CDR1 is MNHNS, CDR2 SASEGT, per germline. Between the trimmed V and J ends, which lost 0 bases and 1 base, there was a span of 16 bases. CDR3 in DNA: TGTGCCAGCAGTGAAGCGCTTCAGGGAAAGTTGTCCTACGAGCAGTACTTC. Amino acid sequence: CASSEALQGKLSYEQYF.

This clonotype was seen at least ten times. V gene TRBV11-2 combines with J gene TRBJ2-7, with TRBD2 identical over 7 bases. CDR3 length: 16 residues. Germline CDR1 SGHAT, CDR2 FQNNGV. Trimming took 6 bases from V and 2 from J; bases not matched to a gene: 13. Here the CDR3 reads CASRPDRDYPTYEQYF. DNA for the CDR3: TGTGCCAGCAGACCGGACCGGGACTACCCAACCTACGAGCAGTACTTC.

This clonotype was seen ten or more times. The V call is TRBV2, the J call TRBJ2-1; 9 bases fit TRBD2. The V and J ends lost 3 bases and 8 bases, in that order; junction bases with no gene match: 2. The CDR3 is made up of 13 amino acids. Germline lookup yields CDR1 SNHLY and CDR2 FYNNEI. In DNA form, the CDR3 reads TGTGCCAGCAGTGAGGGACTAGCCGATGAGCAGTTCTTC. This encodes CASSEGLADEQFF.

This clonotype was observed at least ten times. CDR3 protein: CATPDRNTGELFF. The CDR3 coding sequence is TGTGCCACCCCAGACAGGAACACCGGGGAGCTGTTTTTT. The V gene is TRBV28, the J gene TRBJ2-2, with TRBD1 as a possible D gene (5 bases). Trimming took 10 bases from V and 1 from J, leaving 10 bases between them. The CDR3 extends over 13 amino acids. Germline CDR1 MDHEN, CDR2 SYDVKM.

The gene calls are TRBV28 and TRBJ2-1, with 13 bases identical to TRBD2. With V trimmed by 6 bases and J by 0 bases, 5 bases remained unmatched. The CDR3 runs 17 residues. Looked up from germline, CDR1 is MDHEN and CDR2 is SYDVKM. DNA for the CDR3: TGTGCCAGCAGCATACTAGCGGGAGGGGTCTCCTACAATGAGCAGTTCTTC. The encoded protein is CASSILAGGVSYNEQFF.

The chain couples TRBV3-1 to TRBJ2-5; D is possibly TRBD2 (5 bases). CDR1 and CDR2 from the germline V gene are LGHDT and YNNKEL (reference sequence). Trimming shortened V by 4 bases and J by 5 bases, and 17 bases separated the two germline ends. There are 15 residues in the CDR3. CDR3 loop: CASSLRTGDAETQYF. The DNA for the CDR3 is TGTGCCAGCAGCCTCCGGACTGGAGACGCGGAGACCCAGTACTTC.

This clonotype turned up a few times. The rearrangement joins TRBV9 to TRBJ1-3, with 12 nucleotides matching TRBD1. V dropped 7 bases and J dropped 0; count of bases not matched to a gene: 5. The CDR3 contains 16 residues. Germline V lookup: CDR1 SGDLS, CDR2 YYNGEE. The chain's CDR3 is CASSGTGGYSGNTIYF. DNA of the CDR3: TGTGCCAGCTCTGGGACAGGGGGCTACTCTGGAAACACCATATATTTT.

This clonotype was detected many times. This chain connects TRBV28 to TRBJ2-7; 12 positions agree with TRBD1. V was pared by 5 bases and J by 7 bases, with 9 bases of the junction left unmatched. Germline assignment: CDR1 MDHEN and CDR2 SYDVKM. The CDR3 has 15 residues. CDR3 DNA: TGTGCCAGCAGTCGTACGGGACAGGGGGCGGTTGAGCAGTACTTC. This translates into CASSRTGQGAVEQYF.

The chain employs TRBV3-1 and TRBJ2-1, with TRBD2 as a possible D gene (5 bases). Germline-derived CDR1 and CDR2 are LGHDT and YNNKEL (reference sequence). Trimming stripped 8 bases from V and 10 bases from J, with 21 bases between. The CDR3 is 14 residues long. The CDR3 coding sequence is TGTGCCAGCCGCGGGTCGGGCCCGTTGAGGGAGCAGTTCTTC. This gives the protein CASRGSGPLREQFF.

This clonotype was counted many times. The CDR3 loop reads CASTLGSGTDTQYF. The CDR3 region has the DNA TGTGCCAGCACCCTCGGGAGTGGCACAGATACGCAGTATTTT. The J gene is TRBJ2-3, the V gene TRBV12-3 or TRBV12-4; weak D call: TRBD2 (6 bases). With 7 bases removed from V and 1 base from J, the gap between germline ends came to 12 bases. CDR3 length: 14 amino acids.

The sample holds a few counts of this clonotype. The CDR3 sequence is CASRPNNSPLHF. In nucleotides, the CDR3 is TGTGCCAGCAGACCGAATAATTCACCCCTCCACTTT. This chain uses TRBV28 with TRBJ1-6; D remains ambiguous. Germline lookup yields CDR1 MDHEN and CDR2 SYDVKM. The V end lost 6 bases, the J end lost 5 bases, and 5 bases lay between the germline ends. The CDR3 extends over 12 amino acids.

This clonotype was recorded at least ten times. The chain uses TRBV6-1 and TRBJ2-3, with D tentatively TRBD2 (6 bases). V was clipped by 5 bases and J by 6 bases, with 12 bases between them. Per the germline V gene, CDR1 is MNHNS and CDR2 is SASEGT. CDR3 length equals 13 residues. DNA of the CDR3: TGTGCCAGCAGTCCTCGGAGGGTGGATACGCAGTATTTT. Translation: CASSPRRVDTQYF.

This clonotype has at least ten counts. This chain uses TRBV12-3 or TRBV12-4 with TRBJ2-5; TRBD2 matches at 9 bases. This CDR3 comprises 15 residues. V was clipped by 5 bases and J by 2 bases; unmatched bases: 6. This CDR3 reads CASSRTSATQETQYF. CDR3 DNA sequence: TGTGCCAGCAGTAGGACTAGCGCAACACAAGAGACCCAGTACTTC.

This clonotype has at least ten counts. This chain links TRBV2 with TRBJ2-7; weak D call: TRBD2 (6 bases). This CDR3 contains 14 residues. The germline V gene has CDR1 SNHLY and CDR2 FYNNEI. The germline V and J ends were trimmed by 8 bases and 2 bases, with 16 bases remaining between them. Here the CDR3 reads CASLLRGNPYEQYF. The CDR3, as DNA: TGTGCCAGCCTTTTGCGGGGAAACCCCTACGAGCAGTACTTC.

V gene TRBV19 combines with J gene TRBJ1-5; no clear D gene. V was clipped by 7 bases and J by 1 base, with 14 bases between them. The CDR3 contains 15 residues. Germline CDR1 and CDR2: LNHDA and SQIVND (reference sequence). Here the CDR3 DNA reads TGTGCCAGTAAGGTTACCTCTGGGAGCAATCAGCCCCAGCATTTT. Protein sequence: CASKVTSGSNQPQHF.

Turning to this clonotype: This may be a read error, as it is one base from a much larger clone. This chain uses TRBV5-1 with TRBJ2-7; D is uncertain. CDR3 length: 13 amino acids. Germline loops: CDR1 SGHRS, CDR2 YFSETQ. V lost 2 bases to trimming and J lost 2 bases, with 8 bases between them. CDR3 loop: CASSFPPTYEQYF. CDR3 bases: TGCGCCAGCAGCTTTCCCCCCACCTACGAGCAGTACTTC.

This clonotype was seen repeatedly, ten times or more. The chain employs TRBV5-1 and TRBJ1-2, with D possibly TRBD1 on 5 matching bases. Germline V gene data show CDR1 as SGHRS and CDR2 as YFSETQ. Trimming removed 0 bases at V and 8 bases at J, with 14 bases between. This CDR3 spans 14 amino acids. The CDR3 DNA is TGCGCCAGCAGCTTGGGGGTCCAGGGTTTCGGCTACACCTTC. Encoded protein: CASSLGVQGFGYTF.

The chain links TRBV6-6 to TRBJ2-7; tentatively, D is TRBD1 or TRBD2 (5 bases each). The V end lost 2 bases, the J end lost 0 bases, and 8 bases lay between the germline ends. Germline values: CDR1 MNHNY, CDR2 SVGAGI (reference sequence). The CDR3 length is 14 residues. In DNA, the CDR3 is TGTGCCAGCAGTTACGAGGGGACCTCCTACGAGCAGTACTTC. Translation gives CASSYEGTSYEQYF.